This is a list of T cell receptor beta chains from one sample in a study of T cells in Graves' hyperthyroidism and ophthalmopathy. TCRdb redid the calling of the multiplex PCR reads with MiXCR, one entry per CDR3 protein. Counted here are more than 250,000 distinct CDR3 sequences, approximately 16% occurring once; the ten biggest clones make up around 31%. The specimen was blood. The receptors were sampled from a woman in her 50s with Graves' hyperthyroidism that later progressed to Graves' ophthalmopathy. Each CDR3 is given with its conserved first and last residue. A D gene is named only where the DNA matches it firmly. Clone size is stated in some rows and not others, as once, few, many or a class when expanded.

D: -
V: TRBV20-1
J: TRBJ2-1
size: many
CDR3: CSAREASFAYNEQFF
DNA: TGCAGTGCTAGAGAAGCCTCCTTCGCCTACAATGAGCAGTTCTTC

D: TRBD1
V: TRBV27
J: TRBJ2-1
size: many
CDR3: CASSPGTGVYNEQFF
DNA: TGTGCCAGCAGTCCCGGGACAGGGGTTTACAATGAGCAGTTCTTC

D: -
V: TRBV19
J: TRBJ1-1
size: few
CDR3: CASRRQLEAFF
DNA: TGTGCCAGTAGGCGACAGCTTGAAGCTTTCTTT

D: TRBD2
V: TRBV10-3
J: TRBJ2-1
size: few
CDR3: CATGGTSYNEQFF
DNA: TGTGCCACCGGGGGGACTTCCTACAATGAGCAGTTCTTC

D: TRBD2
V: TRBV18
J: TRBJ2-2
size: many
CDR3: CASSPLGTTGTGELFF
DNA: TGTGCCAGCTCACCCCTCGGGACTACCGGCACCGGGGAGCTGTTTTTT

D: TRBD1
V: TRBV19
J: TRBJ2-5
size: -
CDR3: CASTSGTVQETQYF
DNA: TGTGCCAGTACCTCCGGGACAGTCCAAGAGACCCAGTACTTC

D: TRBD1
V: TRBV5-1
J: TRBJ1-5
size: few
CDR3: CASSAGGSQPQHF
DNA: TGCGCCAGCAGCGCAGGGGGATCTCAGCCCCAGCATTTT

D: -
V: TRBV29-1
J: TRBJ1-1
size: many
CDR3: CSASRDTEAFF
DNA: TGCAGCGCGTCCCGGGACACTGAAGCTTTCTTT

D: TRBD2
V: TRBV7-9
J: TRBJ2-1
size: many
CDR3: CASSLEGTINEQFF
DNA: TGTGCCAGCAGCCTCGAAGGGACTATCAATGAGCAGTTCTTC

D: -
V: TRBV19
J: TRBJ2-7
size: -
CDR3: CASSAVEYEQYF
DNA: TGTGCCAGTAGTGCAGTGGAATACGAGCAGTACTTC

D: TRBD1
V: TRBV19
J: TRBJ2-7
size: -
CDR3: CASSPGTGDYEQYF
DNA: TGTGCCAGTAGTCCCGGGACAGGGGATTACGAGCAGTACTTC

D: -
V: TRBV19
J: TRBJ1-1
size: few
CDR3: CASSIDLLKDTLNTEAFF
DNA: TGTGCCAGTAGTATAGATCTATTAAAGGACACCCTGAACACTGAAGCTTTCTTT

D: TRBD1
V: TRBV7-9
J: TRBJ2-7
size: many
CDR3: CASSEPGTGIYEQYF
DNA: TGTGCCAGCAGCGAGCCCGGGACAGGAATCTACGAGCAGTACTTC

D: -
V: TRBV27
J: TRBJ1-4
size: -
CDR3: CASSLAGFNEKLFF
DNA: TGTGCCAGCAGTTTAGCAGGGTTTAATGAAAAACTGTTTTTT

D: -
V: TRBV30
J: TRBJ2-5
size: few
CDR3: CASDGTWETQYF
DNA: TGTGCCTCCGACGGGACCTGGGAGACCCAGTACTTC

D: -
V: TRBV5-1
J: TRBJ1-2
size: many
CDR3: CASSLGPGNYGYTF
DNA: TGCGCCAGCAGCTTGGGGCCGGGAAACTATGGCTACACCTTC

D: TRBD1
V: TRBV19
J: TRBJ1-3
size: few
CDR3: CASSRTGSSGNTIYF
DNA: TGTGCCAGTAGCCGGACAGGGAGCTCTGGAAACACCATATATTTT

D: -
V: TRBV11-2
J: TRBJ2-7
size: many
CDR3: CASSLSLGAPYEQYF
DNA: TGTGCCAGCAGCTTATCCCTGGGGGCCCCCTACGAGCAGTACTTC

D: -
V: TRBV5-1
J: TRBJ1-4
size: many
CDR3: CASSLAWGPNEKLFF
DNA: TGCGCCAGCAGCTTGGCCTGGGGGCCGAATGAAAAACTGTTTTTT

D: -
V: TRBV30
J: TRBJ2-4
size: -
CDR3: CAWSFGQSLAKNIQYF
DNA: TGTGCCTGGAGTTTTGGACAAAGCCTAGCCAAAAACATTCAGTACTTC

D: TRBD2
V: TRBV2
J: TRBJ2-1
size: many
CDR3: CASIGPLAGGSNEQFF
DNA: TGTGCCAGCATTGGGCCCCTAGCGGGAGGGAGCAATGAGCAGTTCTTC

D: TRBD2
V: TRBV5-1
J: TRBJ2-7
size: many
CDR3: CASSSVVLAGDYEQYF
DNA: TGCGCCAGCAGCTCGGTCGTACTAGCGGGGGACTACGAGCAGTACTTC

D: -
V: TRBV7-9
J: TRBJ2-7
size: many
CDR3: CASSLVKGAYEQYF
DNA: TGTGCCAGCAGCTTAGTGAAGGGGGCCTACGAGCAGTACTTC

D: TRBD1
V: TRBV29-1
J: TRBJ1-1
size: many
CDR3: CSVESGSQGGTEAFF
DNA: TGCAGCGTTGAGTCGGGTAGCCAGGGGGGCACTGAAGCTTTCTTT

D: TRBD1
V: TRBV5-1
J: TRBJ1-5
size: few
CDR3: CASSPTGPDQPQHF
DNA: TGCGCCAGCAGCCCGACAGGGCCAGATCAGCCCCAGCATTTT

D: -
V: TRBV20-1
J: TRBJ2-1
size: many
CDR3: CSASQGNNEQFF
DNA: TGCAGTGCTAGTCAAGGGAACAATGAGCAGTTCTTC

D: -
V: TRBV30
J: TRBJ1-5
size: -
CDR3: CAWSVGDSEQPQHF
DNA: TGTGCCTGGAGTGTAGGAGATTCCGAGCAGCCCCAGCATTTT

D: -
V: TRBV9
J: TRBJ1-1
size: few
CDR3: CASSSPTGQEAEAFF
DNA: TGTGCCAGCAGCTCCCCGACAGGCCAGGAGGCTGAAGCTTTCTTT

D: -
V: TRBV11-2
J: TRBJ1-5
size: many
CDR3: CASSFDGDYQPQHF
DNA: TGTGCCAGCAGCTTTGACGGTGACTATCAGCCCCAGCATTTT

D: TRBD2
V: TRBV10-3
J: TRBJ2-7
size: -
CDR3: CAISESAGLAGNYEQYF
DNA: TGTGCCATCAGTGAGTCCGCGGGACTAGCGGGAAACTACGAGCAGTACTTC

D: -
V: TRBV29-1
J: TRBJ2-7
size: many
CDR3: CSVRPGRSRSYEQYF
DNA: TGCAGCGTTCGCCCGGGACGTTCCCGCTCCTACGAGCAGTACTTC

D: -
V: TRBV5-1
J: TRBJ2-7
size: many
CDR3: CASSLAPDGGSYEQYF
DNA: TGCGCCAGCAGCTTGGCCCCAGATGGGGGCTCCTACGAGCAGTACTTC

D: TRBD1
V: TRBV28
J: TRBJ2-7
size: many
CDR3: CASSTTGQGAVEQYF
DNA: TGTGCCAGCAGCACTACGGGACAGGGGGCGGTCGAGCAGTACTTC

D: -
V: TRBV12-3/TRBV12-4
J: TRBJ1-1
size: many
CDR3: CASSWTSREAFF
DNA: TGTGCCAGCAGTTGGACATCCCGGGAGGCTTTCTTT

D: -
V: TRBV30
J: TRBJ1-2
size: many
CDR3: CAWRQLGYTF
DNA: TGTGCCTGGAGACAGCTTGGCTACACCTTC

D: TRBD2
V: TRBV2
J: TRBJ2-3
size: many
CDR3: CASSVFLPGLAGSSTDTQYF
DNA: TGTGCCAGCAGTGTATTTTTACCGGGACTAGCGGGAAGTAGCACAGATACGCAGTATTTT

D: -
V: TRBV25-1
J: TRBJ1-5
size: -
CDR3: CASSERQGTQPQHF
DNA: TGTGCCAGCAGTGAACGCCAGGGGACTCAGCCCCAGCATTTT

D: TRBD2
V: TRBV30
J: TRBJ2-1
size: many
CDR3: CAWSVGGGVEQFF
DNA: TGTGCCTGGAGTGTCGGGGGAGGGGTTGAGCAGTTCTTC

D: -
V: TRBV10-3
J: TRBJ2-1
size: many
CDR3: CAIRRTFISTGENEQFF
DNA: TGTGCCATCAGGAGGACTTTTATATCTACCGGGGAGAATGAGCAGTTCTTC

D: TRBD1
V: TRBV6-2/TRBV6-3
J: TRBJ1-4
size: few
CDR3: CASSSWDRGNEKLFF
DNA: TGTGCCAGCAGTTCTTGGGACAGGGGAAATGAAAAACTGTTTTTT

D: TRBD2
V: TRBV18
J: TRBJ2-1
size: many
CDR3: CASSPGRLAGGNEQFF
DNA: TGTGCCAGCTCACCAGGCAGACTAGCGGGAGGGAATGAGCAGTTCTTC

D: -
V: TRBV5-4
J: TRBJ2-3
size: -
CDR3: CASSLVGYTDTQYF
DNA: TGTGCCAGCAGCTTGGTTGGGTACACAGATACGCAGTATTTT

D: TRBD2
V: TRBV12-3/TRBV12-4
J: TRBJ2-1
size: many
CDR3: CASRDTSGSSDEQFF
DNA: TGTGCCAGCAGGGATACTAGCGGGAGTAGCGATGAGCAGTTCTTC

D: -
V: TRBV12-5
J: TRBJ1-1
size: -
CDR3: CASGLFGGTEAFF
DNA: TGTGCTAGTGGTTTGTTCGGGGGTACTGAAGCTTTCTTT

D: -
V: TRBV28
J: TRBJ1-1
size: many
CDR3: CASSLSGTGAFF
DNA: TGTGCCAGCAGTTTATCAGGGACGGGGGCTTTCTTT

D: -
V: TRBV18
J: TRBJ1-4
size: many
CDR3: CASSPGSGNEKLFF
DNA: TGTGCCAGCTCCCCCGGGTCAGGGAATGAAAAACTGTTTTTT

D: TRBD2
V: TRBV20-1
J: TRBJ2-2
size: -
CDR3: CSARDMGSGVNTGELFF
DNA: TGCAGTGCTCGAGACATGGGGAGCGGGGTTAACACCGGGGAGCTGTTTTTT

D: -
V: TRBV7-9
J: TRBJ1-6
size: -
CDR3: CASSHPGDNSPLHF
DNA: TGTGCCAGCAGCCACCCCGGGGATAATTCACCCCTCCACTTT